These 32 T cell receptor beta chains originate from one sample sequenced in a study of T cells after yellow fever vaccination (dated by TCRdb to 2018 to 2020). The library relied on 5' RACE. The sequencing machine was an Illumina NovaSeq 6000. TCRdb applied fastp at Q25 and MiXCR to the public reads, then kept only in-frame beta chains. A single entry per CDR3 protein holds the most common genes and DNA from its merged rows. Here the sample has approximately 120,000 distinct CDR3 sequences; roughly 8.2% occur a single time. 30% to 40% of the sample goes to the ten largest clones. This specimen's treatment or condition label, per the study, means: live attenuated yellow fever vaccine strain. The starting material was CD8+ T cells sorted from PBMCs, obtained on the day of the yellow fever booster vaccination. These receptors were taken from a young man who received the YFV17D yellow fever vaccine.

This clonotype was seen a few times. The CDR3 DNA reads as TGCGCCAGCAGCCCTAAACAGGGGGTAGCCAAAAACATTCAGTACTTC. Translated, it gives CASSPKQGVAKNIQYF. The rearrangement uses TRBV5-1 and TRBJ2-4; 8 bases map to TRBD1. The J segment lost 0 bases and the V segment lost 4 bases, leaving 6 bases of the junction unmatched. Germline V CDR1 and CDR2: SGHRS, YFSETQ. This CDR3 is 16 amino acids long.

This clonotype was detected a few times. The rearrangement joins TRBV7-9 to TRBJ2-1; weak D call: TRBD2 (6 bases). CDR1 and CDR2 from the germline V gene are SEHNR and FQNEAQ (reference sequence). The ends were cut back, 6 bases at V and 0 bases at J, with 18 bases in the middle. The CDR3 is 17 amino acids. The CDR3 DNA follows: TGTGCCAGCAGACAAGGGGACTTCCTGAGCTCCTACAATGAGCAGTTCTTC. As protein: CASRQGDFLSSYNEQFF.

This clonotype was seen only a few times. V gene TRBV7-9 combines with J gene TRBJ1-6, with a possible D match to TRBD1 (5 bases). Germline CDR1 is SEHNR and CDR2 is FQNEAQ (reference sequence). This CDR3 spans 13 amino acids. V was pared by 3 bases and J by 10 bases, with 10 bases between. The CDR3 here is CASSFDGGSPLHF. CDR3 bases: TGTGCCAGCAGCTTCGACGGGGGGTCACCCCTCCACTTT.

This clonotype was observed at least ten times. The rearrangement uses TRBV21-1 and TRBJ1-5; TRBD1 is the table's D call, not checked against the DNA. TRBV21-1 is annotated as a pseudogene. The CDR3 has 16 residues. DNA of the CDR3: TGTGCCAGCAGCGGCCGGGACAGGGCTTTGAAGCAGCCCCAGCATTTT. Protein product: CASSGRDRALKQPQHF.

This clonotype showed up just a few times. The V gene is TRBV7-9, the J gene TRBJ2-3; D may match TRBD1 or TRBD2 (5 bases each). Germline CDR1 reads SEHNR; CDR2 reads FQNEAQ (reference sequence). V lost 4 bases to trimming and J lost 5 bases, with 13 bases between them. CDR3 length: 14 amino acids. CDR3 protein: CASSSGAGGDTQYF. In DNA, the CDR3 is TGTGCCAGCAGCTCCGGGGCTGGGGGAGATACGCAGTATTTT.

This clonotype was seen more than once but under ten times. This chain connects TRBV4-1 to TRBJ2-3, with D possibly TRBD2 on 5 matching bases. The CDR3 loop spans 14 amino acids. Germline V gene data show CDR1 as MGHRA and CDR2 as YSYEKL. V lost 3 bases to trimming and J lost 0 bases, with 7 bases between them. The CDR3 region has the DNA TGCGCCAGCAGCCAGGACTTTAGCACAGATACGCAGTATTTT. Translating it yields CASSQDFSTDTQYF.

This clonotype was counted ten times or more. This sequence joins TRBV11-2 and TRBJ2-7; D remains unclear. This CDR3 is built from 13 residues. V gave up 5 bases and J gave up 4 bases, with 12 bases separating them. Per the germline V gene, CDR1 is SGHAT and CDR2 is FQNNGV. CDR3 sequence (DNA): TGTGCCAGCAGCCCTCCCGAAGCATACGAGCAGTACTTC. It yields the protein CASSPPEAYEQYF.

This chain uses TRBV4-1 with TRBJ1-2; D is uncertain. The germline V and J ends were trimmed by 4 bases and 10 bases, with 10 bases remaining between them. CDR1 is MGHRA and CDR2 is YSYEKL in the germline V gene. The CDR3 sequence is 11 residues long. The CDR3 nucleotides are TGCGCCAGCAGCCCTGAGGGTCCCTACACCTTC. Amino acids: CASSPEGPYTF.

This clonotype has more than one count but fewer than ten. V and J are TRBV4-2 and TRBJ2-1, with TRBD2 identical over 14 bases. J gave up 4 bases and V 4 bases, and 12 bases lay outside the gene matches. This CDR3 spans 19 amino acids. CDR1 is LGHNA and CDR2 is YNFKEQ in the germline V gene. This chain's CDR3 is CASSLGLAGGDRYYNEQFF. The DNA for the CDR3 is TGTGCCAGCAGCCTCGGACTAGCGGGGGGCGACCGGTATTACAATGAGCAGTTCTTC.

This clonotype was seen a few times. The chain has TRBV6-6 and TRBJ2-7, with D possibly called TRBD1 or TRBD2 (5 bases each). Trimming left V 8 bases short and J 5 bases short, with 19 bases between. This CDR3 contains 14 residues. Germline values: CDR1 MNHNY, CDR2 SVGAGI (reference sequence). In DNA, the CDR3 is TGTGCCAGCGGGACCGGGCGGGTAGGGGACGAGCAGTACGTC. This translates into CASGTGRVGDEQYV.

This clonotype was picked up a small number of times. The V call is TRBV6-2 or TRBV6-3, the J call TRBJ2-7; 8 bases fit TRBD1. This CDR3 is built from 15 residues. In germline, CDR1 is MNHEY, CDR2 SVGEGT. V shed 6 bases and J 2 bases; nucleotides not matched to a gene: 9. CDR3 protein: CASRKRQGRPYEQYF. CDR3 sequence (DNA): TGTGCCAGCAGAAAAAGACAGGGGAGGCCCTACGAGCAGTACTTC.

The rearrangement uses TRBV7-9 and TRBJ2-6; D is uncertain. From germline, CDR1 is SEHNR and CDR2 FQNEAQ (reference sequence). The CDR3 contains 14 residues. Deletions cut 2 bases from V and 1 base from J, with 3 bases between. Here the CDR3 DNA reads TGTGCCAGCAGCTTACCGTCTGGGGCCAACGTCCTGACTTTC. This encodes CASSLPSGANVLTF.

The rearrangement joins TRBV20-1 to TRBJ2-1, with unresolved D. CDR3 length: 14 amino acids. Trimming removed 0 bases from V and 3 bases from J, with 9 bases in between. Germline assignment: CDR1 DFQATT and CDR2 SNEGSKA (reference sequence). This CDR3 reads CSARDRVHYNEQFF. The CDR3 DNA sequence: TGCAGTGCTAGAGATCGTGTCCACTACAATGAGCAGTTCTTC.

This clonotype was recorded a few times. The genes are TRBV27 and TRBJ2-1, with D perhaps matching TRBD2 (6 bases). CDR1 is MNHEY, CDR2 SMNVEV, per germline (reference sequence). V was cut by 5 bases and J by 7 bases, with 15 bases left in between. There are 14 residues in the CDR3. CDR3 coding DNA: TGTGCCAGCAGTCCCTGGGGGGTACGGAATGAGCAGTTCTTC. Encoded protein: CASSPWGVRNEQFF.

Only one count was recorded for this clonotype. The V call is TRBV5-4, the J call TRBJ2-3; D not resolved. The CDR3 is made up of 17 amino acids. Germline V gene data show CDR1 as SGHNT and CDR2 as YYREEE (reference sequence). V was trimmed by 0 bases and J by 2 bases, leaving 16 bases between them. The CDR3 spells CASSLEYSVGFTDTQYF. CDR3 nucleotides: TGTGCCAGCAGCTTGGAGTACAGTGTTGGTTTCACAGATACGCAGTATTTT.

The V and J genes are TRBV12-3 or TRBV12-4 and TRBJ1-1; the match to TRBD1 covers 8 bases. V gave up 3 bases and J gave up 4 bases; unmatched junction bases: 7. The CDR3 sequence is 15 residues long. CDR3 loop: CASSLNRQGFTEAFF. The CDR3 DNA follows: TGTGCCAGCAGTTTGAACAGACAGGGGTTCACTGAAGCTTTCTTT.

This clonotype appeared a few times. V and J are TRBV12-3 or TRBV12-4 and TRBJ2-3; D may be TRBD2 (6 bases). This CDR3 contains 15 residues. V was clipped by 7 bases and J by 1 base, with 15 bases between them. The CDR3 region has the DNA TGTGCCAGCACTCCCGTGCGCGGGGGCACAGATACGCAGTATTTT. It is translated as CASTPVRGGTDTQYF.

This clonotype was seen only a few times. The genes are TRBV6-6 and TRBJ2-7; perhaps TRBD1 as D (6 bases). The V gene lost 8 bases and the J gene lost 6 bases, with 17 bases spanning the gap. CDR3 size: 13 residues. Germline V CDR1 and CDR2: MNHNY, SVGAGI (reference sequence). The CDR3 here is CASQQGSRSEQYV. In DNA, the CDR3 is TGTGCCAGCCAACAGGGATCTCGGTCCGAGCAGTACGTC.

This clonotype has a handful of counts. The chain couples TRBV10-2 to TRBJ2-5; 7 positions agree with TRBD2. Losses at the gene ends were 8 bases for V and 0 bases for J; bases not matched to a gene: 12. This CDR3 spans 16 amino acids. Germline V gene data show CDR1 as WSHSY and CDR2 as SAAADI. CDR3: CASAAPGGPNQETQYF. The CDR3 DNA sequence: TGCGCCAGCGCGGCCCCGGGGGGACCGAACCAAGAGACCCAGTACTTC.

This clonotype occurred a few times. The chain is built from TRBV29-1 and TRBJ2-3; D possibly corresponds to TRBD1 (6 bases). Germline CDR1 reads SQVTM; CDR2 reads ANQGSEA. Trimming removed 6 bases from V and 4 bases from J, with 11 bases in between. This CDR3 is 12 amino acids long. The CDR3 sequence: CSVGTSADTQYF. The DNA of the CDR3 is TGCAGCGTCGGGACATCAGCAGATACGCAGTATTTT.

V is TRBV14 and J is TRBJ2-3; D is ambiguous. V was shortened by 6 bases and J by 2 bases, with 6 bases between the two germline ends. Germline CDR1 reads SGHDN; CDR2 reads FVKESK. This CDR3 comprises 12 residues. The CDR3 coding sequence is TGTGCCAGCAGTCCTTTCACAGATACGCAGTATTTT. Translated: CASSPFTDTQYF.

The gene calls are TRBV5-6 and TRBJ1-2; D ambiguous. V lost 1 base, J lost 8 bases, and 9 bases lay in between. Germline V CDR1 and CDR2: SGHDT, YYEEEE. The CDR3 contains 12 residues. In nucleotides, the CDR3 is TGTGCCAGCAGCTTGCAGGACCTAGGCTACACCTTC. Protein product: CASSLQDLGYTF.

The chain recombines TRBV24-1 with TRBJ2-5; D uncertain. In germline, CDR1 is KGHDR, CDR2 SFDVKD. The CDR3 length is 16 residues. V lost 4 bases, J lost 1 base, and 15 bases lay in between. This CDR3 is CATSDPDEGRQETQYF. The DNA for the CDR3 is TGTGCCACCAGTGACCCCGATGAAGGTCGCCAAGAGACCCAGTACTTC.

This clonotype occurred many times. In DNA form, the CDR3 reads TGTGCCAGCAGCCCGGGGGAAGAGACCCAGTACTTC. Amino acids: CASSPGEETQYF. This chain links TRBV27 with TRBJ2-5, with a tentative D call TRBD2 (6 bases). The length of the CDR3 is 12 residues. The germline CDR1 and CDR2 sequences are MNHEY and SMNVEV (reference sequence). Deletions cut 6 bases from V and 3 bases from J, with 8 bases between.

In its sample, this clonotype was seen a few times. The chain links TRBV6-5 to TRBJ1-2; D perhaps matches TRBD1 (5 bases). The CDR3 loop spans 16 amino acids. Germline CDR1 reads MNHEY; CDR2 reads SVGAGI. V was cut by 10 bases and J by 2 bases, with 23 bases left in between. The CDR3 is CATAHSGGAPNYGYTF. CDR3 nucleotide sequence: TGTGCCACCGCCCATTCCGGAGGGGCCCCAAACTATGGCTACACCTTC.

This clonotype has ten or more counts. The chain employs TRBV7-2 and TRBJ1-3; D may be TRBD1 (6 bases). V lost 10 bases, J lost 0 bases, and 16 bases lay in between. The CDR3 contains 15 residues. The germline V gene encodes CDR1 SGHTA and CDR2 FQGNSA. The CDR3: CAILNRDFSGNTIYF. The CDR3 DNA follows: TGTGCCATCCTAAACAGGGATTTCTCTGGAAACACCATATATTTT. Full variable domain (rest looked up from reference TRBV7-2 and TRBJ1-3): GAGVSQSPSNKVTEKGKDVELRCDPISGHTALYWYRQSLGQGLEFLIYFQGNSAPDKSGLPSDRFSAERTGGSVSTLTIQRTQQEDSAVYLCAILNRDFSGNTIYFGEGSWLTVV.

V gene TRBV27 combines with J gene TRBJ2-5, with D tentatively TRBD2 (6 bases). V lost 6 bases and J lost 5, with 16 bases in between. Germline-derived CDR1 and CDR2 are MNHEY and SMNVEV (reference sequence). The CDR3 consists of 14 residues. CDR3 loop: CASSPGVRGETQYF. CDR3 DNA: TGTGCCAGCAGCCCGGGAGTACGGGGTGAGACCCAGTACTTC.

This clonotype appeared a few times. The chain links TRBV7-2 to TRBJ2-7; a possible D gene is TRBD2 (7 bases). Germline V gene lookup returns CDR1 SGHTA and CDR2 FQGNSA. V lost 1 base, J lost 1 base, and 14 bases lay in between. The CDR3 is 16 residues long. CDR3: CASSLVGGGPSYEQYF. In nucleotides, the CDR3 is TGTGCCAGCAGCTTAGTCGGCGGGGGCCCTTCCTACGAGCAGTACTTC. Variable domain in full (rest from reference TRBV7-2 and TRBJ2-7): GAGVSQSPSNKVTEKGKDVELRCDPISGHTALYWYRQSLGQGLEFLIYFQGNSAPDKSGLPSDRFSAERTGGSVSTLTIQRTQQEDSAVYLCASSLVGGGPSYEQYFGPGTRLTVT.

V is TRBV5-1 and J is TRBJ1-1; 8 positions agree with TRBD1. Germline V gene sequence: CDR1 SGHRS, CDR2 YFSETQ. The CDR3 has 16 residues. The junction had 15 bases not matched to a gene; V was cut back by 0 bases and J by 11 bases. The CDR3 here is CASSLGPGMTGAGAFF. The CDR3 region has the DNA TGCGCCAGCAGCTTGGGCCCTGGAATGACAGGGGCAGGGGCTTTCTTT.

This clonotype was counted at least ten times. The V gene is TRBV7-9, the J gene TRBJ2-1; D may be TRBD2 (5 bases). This CDR3 region has 15 residues. V was shortened by 5 bases and J by 5 bases, with 16 bases between the two germline ends. Germline V gene sequence: CDR1 SEHNR, CDR2 FQNEAQ (reference sequence). The CDR3 protein is CASSTDGMGHNEQFF. CDR3 bases: TGTGCCAGCAGCACCGACGGGATGGGTCACAATGAGCAGTTCTTC.

This clonotype was seen a few times. The rearrangement uses TRBV7-9 and TRBJ1-5; D is unresolved. The CDR3 length is 12 residues. V was cut by 3 bases and J by 3 bases, with 3 bases left in between. Germline-derived CDR1 and CDR2 are SEHNR and FQNEAQ (reference sequence). CDR3 residues: CASSFDNQPQHF. The DNA for the CDR3 is TGTGCCAGCAGCTTTGACAATCAGCCCCAGCATTTT.

V gene TRBV11-2 combines with J gene TRBJ1-2; a weak D match, TRBD1 (6 bases). The CDR3 extends over 12 amino acids. The V gene's germline CDR1 is SGHAT and CDR2 FQNNGV. V dropped 3 bases and J dropped 8 bases, with 10 bases sitting between them. CDR3 DNA sequence: TGTGCCAGCAGCTTCAGGGGTGGAGGCTACACCTTC. It specifies CASSFRGGGYTF.